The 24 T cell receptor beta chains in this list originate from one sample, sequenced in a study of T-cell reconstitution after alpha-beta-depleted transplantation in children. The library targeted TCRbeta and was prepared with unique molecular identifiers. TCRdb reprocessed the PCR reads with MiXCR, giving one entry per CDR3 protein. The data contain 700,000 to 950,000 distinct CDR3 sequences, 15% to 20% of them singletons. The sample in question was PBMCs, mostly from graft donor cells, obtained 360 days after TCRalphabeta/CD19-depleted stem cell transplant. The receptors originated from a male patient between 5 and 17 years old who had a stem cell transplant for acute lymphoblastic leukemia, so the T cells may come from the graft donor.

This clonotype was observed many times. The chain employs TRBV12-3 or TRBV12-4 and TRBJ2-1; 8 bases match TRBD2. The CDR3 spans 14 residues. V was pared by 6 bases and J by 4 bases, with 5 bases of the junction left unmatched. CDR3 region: CASSFGGRYNEQFF. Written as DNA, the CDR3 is TGTGCCAGCAGCTTTGGCGGGAGGTACAATGAGCAGTTCTTC.

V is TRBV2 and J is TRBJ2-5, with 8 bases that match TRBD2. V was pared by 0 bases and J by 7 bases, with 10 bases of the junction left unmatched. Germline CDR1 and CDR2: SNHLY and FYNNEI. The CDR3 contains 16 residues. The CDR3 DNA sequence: TGTGCCAGCAGTGAAGCTCCGGCTAGCGGGTTGGGGACCCAGTACTTC. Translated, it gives CASSEAPASGLGTQYF.

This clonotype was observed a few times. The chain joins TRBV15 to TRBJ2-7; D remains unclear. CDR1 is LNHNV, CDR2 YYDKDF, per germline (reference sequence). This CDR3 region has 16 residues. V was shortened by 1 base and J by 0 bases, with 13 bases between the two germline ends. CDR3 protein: CATSRGGGGSSYEQYF. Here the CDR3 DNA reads TGTGCCACCAGCAGAGGAGGTGGCGGTAGCTCCTACGAGCAGTACTTC.

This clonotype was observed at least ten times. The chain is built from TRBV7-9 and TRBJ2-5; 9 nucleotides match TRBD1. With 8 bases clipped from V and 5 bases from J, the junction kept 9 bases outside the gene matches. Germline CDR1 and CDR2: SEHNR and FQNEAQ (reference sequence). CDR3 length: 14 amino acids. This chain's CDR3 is CASSLQGAGETQYF. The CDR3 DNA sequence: TGTGCCAGCTCACTACAGGGGGCCGGGGAGACCCAGTACTTC.

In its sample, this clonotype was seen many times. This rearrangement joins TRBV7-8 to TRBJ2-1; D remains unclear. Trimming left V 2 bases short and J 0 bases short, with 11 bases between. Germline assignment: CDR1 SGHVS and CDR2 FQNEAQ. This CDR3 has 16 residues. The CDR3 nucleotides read TGTGCCAGCAGCTTATCTGGCCTAAGCTCCTACAATGAGCAGTTCTTC. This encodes CASSLSGLSSYNEQFF.

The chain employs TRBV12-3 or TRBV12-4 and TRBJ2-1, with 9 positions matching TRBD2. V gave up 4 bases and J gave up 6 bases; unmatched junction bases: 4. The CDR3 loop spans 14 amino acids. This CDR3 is CASSSSGKGNEQFF. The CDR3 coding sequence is TGTGCCAGCAGTTCTAGCGGGAAAGGCAATGAGCAGTTCTTC.

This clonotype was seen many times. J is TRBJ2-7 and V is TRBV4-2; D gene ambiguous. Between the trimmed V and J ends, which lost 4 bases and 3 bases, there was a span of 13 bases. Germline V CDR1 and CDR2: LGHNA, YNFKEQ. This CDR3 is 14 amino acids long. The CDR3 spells CASSRKLEIYEQYF. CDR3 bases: TGTGCCAGCAGCCGTAAGTTGGAAATCTACGAGCAGTACTTC.

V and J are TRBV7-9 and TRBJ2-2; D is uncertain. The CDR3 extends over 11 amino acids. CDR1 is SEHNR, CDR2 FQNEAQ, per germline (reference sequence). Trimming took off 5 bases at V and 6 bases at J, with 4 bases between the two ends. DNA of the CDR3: TGTGCCAGCAGCGCGTCCGGGGAGCTGTTTTTT. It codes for CASSASGELFF.

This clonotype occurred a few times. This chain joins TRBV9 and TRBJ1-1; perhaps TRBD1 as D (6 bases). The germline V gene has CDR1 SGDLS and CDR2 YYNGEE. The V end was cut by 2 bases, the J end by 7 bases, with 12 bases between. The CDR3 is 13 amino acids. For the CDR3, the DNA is TGTGCCAGCAGCGTGGGGGGGGCAAATGAAGCTTTCTTT. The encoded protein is CASSVGGANEAFF. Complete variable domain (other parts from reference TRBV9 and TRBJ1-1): DSGVTQTPKHLITATGQRVTLRCSPRSGDLSVYWYQQSLDQGLQFLIQYYNGEERAKGNILERFSAQQFPDLHSELNLSSLELGDSALYFCASSVGGANEAFFGQGTRLTVV.

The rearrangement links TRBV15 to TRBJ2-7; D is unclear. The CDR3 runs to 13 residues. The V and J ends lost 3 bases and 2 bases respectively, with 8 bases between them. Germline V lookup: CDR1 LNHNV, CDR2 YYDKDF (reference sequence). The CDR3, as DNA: TGTGCCACCAGCAGCGGATCGACCTACGAGCAGTACTTC. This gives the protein CATSSGSTYEQYF.

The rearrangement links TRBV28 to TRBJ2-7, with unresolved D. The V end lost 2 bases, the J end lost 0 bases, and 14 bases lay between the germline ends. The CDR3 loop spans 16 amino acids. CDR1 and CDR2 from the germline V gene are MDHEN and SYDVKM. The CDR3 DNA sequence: TGTGCCAGCAGTTTAAGCCGCCAGGCCTTCTCCTACGAGCAGTACTTC. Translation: CASSLSRQAFSYEQYF.

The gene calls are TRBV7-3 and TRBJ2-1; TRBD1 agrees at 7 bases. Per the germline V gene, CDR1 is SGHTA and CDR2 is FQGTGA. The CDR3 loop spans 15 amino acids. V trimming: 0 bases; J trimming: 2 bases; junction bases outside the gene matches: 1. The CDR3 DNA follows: TGTGCCAGCAGCTTAACACAGGGGACCTACAATGAGCAGTTCTTC. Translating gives CASSLTQGTYNEQFF.

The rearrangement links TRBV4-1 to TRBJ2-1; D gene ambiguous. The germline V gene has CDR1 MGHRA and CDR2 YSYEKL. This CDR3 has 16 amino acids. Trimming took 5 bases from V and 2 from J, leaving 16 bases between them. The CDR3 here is CASSGFWGIPYNEQFF. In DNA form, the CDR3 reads TGCGCCAGCAGCGGTTTTTGGGGAATACCCTACAATGAGCAGTTCTTC.

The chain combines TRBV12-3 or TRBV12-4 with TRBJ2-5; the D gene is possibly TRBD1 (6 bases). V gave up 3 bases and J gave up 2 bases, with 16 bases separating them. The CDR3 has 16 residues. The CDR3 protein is CASSLLILRGQETQYF. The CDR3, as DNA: TGTGCCAGCAGTTTGTTAATCCTCAGGGGTCAAGAGACCCAGTACTTC.

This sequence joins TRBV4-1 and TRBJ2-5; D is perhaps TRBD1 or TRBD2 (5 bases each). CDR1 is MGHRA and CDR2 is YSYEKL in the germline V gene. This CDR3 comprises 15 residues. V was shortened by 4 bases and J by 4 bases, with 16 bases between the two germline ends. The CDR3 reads CASSRQVMGPETQYF. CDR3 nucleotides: TGCGCCAGCAGCCGCCAGGTCATGGGACCAGAGACCCAGTACTTC.

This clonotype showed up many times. The DNA of the CDR3 is TGTGCCAGCAGCTTGAGTCCGACGGACAATCAGCCCCAGCATTTT. Protein product: CASSLSPTDNQPQHF. The chain is built from TRBV5-5 and TRBJ1-5; D not resolved. CDR1 is SGHKS, CDR2 YYEKEE, per germline (reference sequence). This CDR3 contains 15 residues. The V end lost 1 base, the J end lost 3 bases, and 11 bases lay between the germline ends.

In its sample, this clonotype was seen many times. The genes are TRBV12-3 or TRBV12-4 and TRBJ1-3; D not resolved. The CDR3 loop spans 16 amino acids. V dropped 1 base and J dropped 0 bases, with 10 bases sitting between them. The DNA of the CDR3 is TGTGCCAGCAGTTTAGTCTGGCAGTTCTCTGGAAACACCATATATTTT. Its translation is CASSLVWQFSGNTIYF.

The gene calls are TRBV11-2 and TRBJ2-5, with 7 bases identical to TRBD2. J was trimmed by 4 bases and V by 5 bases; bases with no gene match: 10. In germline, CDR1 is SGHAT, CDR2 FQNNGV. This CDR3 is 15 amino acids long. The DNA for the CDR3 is TGTGCCAGCAGCAACGACGGGGGGAGGGTAGAGACCCAGTACTTC. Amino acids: CASSNDGGRVETQYF.

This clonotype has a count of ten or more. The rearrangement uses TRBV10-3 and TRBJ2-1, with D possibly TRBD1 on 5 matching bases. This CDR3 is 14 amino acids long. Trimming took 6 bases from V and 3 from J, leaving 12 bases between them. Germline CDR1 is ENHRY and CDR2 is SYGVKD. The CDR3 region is CAIRDTNFYNEQFF. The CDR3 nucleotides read TGTGCCATCAGGGACACAAATTTCTACAATGAGCAGTTCTTC.

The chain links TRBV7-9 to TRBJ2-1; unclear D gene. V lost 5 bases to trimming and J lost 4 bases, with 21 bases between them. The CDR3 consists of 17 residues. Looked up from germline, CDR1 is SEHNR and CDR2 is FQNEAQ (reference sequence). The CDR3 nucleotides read TGTGCCAGCAGCACTAACCGGGCAAAGACAATATACAATGAGCAGTTCTTC. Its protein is CASSTNRAKTIYNEQFF. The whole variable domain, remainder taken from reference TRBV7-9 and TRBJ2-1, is DTGVSQNPRHKITKRGQNVTFRCDPISEHNRLYWYRQTLGQGPEFLTYFQNEAQLEKSRLLSDRFSAERPKGSFSTLEIQRTEQGDSAMYLCASSTNRAKTIYNEQFFGPGTRLTVL.

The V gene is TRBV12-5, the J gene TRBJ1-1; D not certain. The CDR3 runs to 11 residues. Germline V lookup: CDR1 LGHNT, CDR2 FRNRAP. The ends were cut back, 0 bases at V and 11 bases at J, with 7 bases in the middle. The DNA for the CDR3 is TGTGCTAGTGGTTTGGTCCCCGGGGCTTTCTTT. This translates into CASGLVPGAFF.

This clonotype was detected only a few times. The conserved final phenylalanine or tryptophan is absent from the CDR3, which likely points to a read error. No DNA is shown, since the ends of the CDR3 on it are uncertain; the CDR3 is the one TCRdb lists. This chain's CDR3 is CAIREGTDVTFRY. The rearrangement uses TRBV10-3 and TRBJ1-1; the table's D call, TRBD1, was not checked against the DNA. From germline, CDR1 is ENHRY and CDR2 SYGVKD. Ends included, the CDR3 has 13 residues.

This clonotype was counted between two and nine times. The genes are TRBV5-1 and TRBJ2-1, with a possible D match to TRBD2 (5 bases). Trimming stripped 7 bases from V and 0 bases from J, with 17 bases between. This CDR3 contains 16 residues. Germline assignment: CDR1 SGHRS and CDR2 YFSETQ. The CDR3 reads CASAPRTASSYNEQFF. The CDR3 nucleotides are TGCGCCAGCGCACCCCGGACTGCGAGCTCCTACAATGAGCAGTTCTTC.

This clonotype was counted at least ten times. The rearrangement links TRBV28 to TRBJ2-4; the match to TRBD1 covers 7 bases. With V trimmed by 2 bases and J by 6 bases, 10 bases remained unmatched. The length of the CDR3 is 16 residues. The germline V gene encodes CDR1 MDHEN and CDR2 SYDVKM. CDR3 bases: TGTGCCAGCAGTTTACCGGGGACAGTCCGAGGAAACATTCAGTACTTC. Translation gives CASSLPGTVRGNIQYF.